This T cell receptor beta chain was profiled in a study of cytomegalovirus exposure and HLA in healthy donors. There are 17 residues in the CDR3. Germline V gene lookup returns CDR1 SGHAT and CDR2 FQNNGV. With 5 bases clipped from V and 4 bases from J, the junction kept 11 bases outside the gene matches. Findings and limits, study-wide: Testing in vitro showed a few CMV-associated chains specific for CMV antigens. The study recorded more than 150 TCR beta chains that were cytomegalovirus-associated.

The data were produced by immunoSEQ multiplex PCR, yet TCRdb's version contains in-frame clones alone and is incomplete. The table records more than 300,000 clones, roughly 89% of them present only once. The donors were members of the validation cohort comprising some 130 subjects, separate from the roughly 670-subject first cohort. In the case of this clone: Its antigen is unidentified.

This receptor was identified in a woman between 18 and 30 years old in good health and CMV-seronegative. Sequences were obtained from PBMCs. The chain has TRBV11-2 and TRBJ1-3, with 10 bases lining up with TRBD1. The CDR3, as DNA: TGTGCCAGCAGCAGTTGGACAGGGGGTAAAGTAGGAAACACCATATATTTT. Protein sequence: CASSSWTGGKVGNTIYF. The variable domain in full, completed from reference TRBV11-2 and TRBJ1-3, reads EAGVAQSPRYKIIEKRQSVAFWCNPISGHATLYWYQQILGQGPKLLIQFQNNGVVDDSQLPKDRFSAERLKGVDSTLKIQPAKLEDSAVYLCASSSWTGGKVGNTIYFGEGSWLTVV.